This T cell receptor (beta chain) was observed in a study of CD8+CD57+ T cells in acquired aplastic anemia. General study results and limits: Researchers reported that CD8+ Simpson's diversity was not significantly different in patients versus controls.

Points on this clonotype: Its matching antigen is unknown. A junction boundary mismatches the germline segment, possibly from a read error.

Germline V gene sequence: CDR1 LGHDT, CDR2 YNNKEL (reference sequence). CDR3 length equals 11 residues. Genomic DNA, the template, was used for profiling of the TCR beta VDJ and CDR3. TCRdb reprocessed the reads via MiXCR and lists one record per CDR3 protein. The sample has more than 150,000 distinct CDR3 sequences; less than 60% are singletons. Before being chosen for sequencing, patients had shown CD8+CD57+ cell expansion by flow cytometry. The receptor was isolated from a human donor with aplastic anemia. This chain connects TRBV3-1 to TRBJ2-5; the D is unclear. The sequencing input was sorted CD4+, CD8+, or CD8+CD57+ T cells (not recorded which) from PBMCs. The CDR3 loop is CASSLMENQYF. The CDR3 nucleotides are TGTGCCAGCAGCCTTATGGAGAACCAGTACTTC.